These T cell receptor beta chains were read from a single sample in a study of blood T cell repertoires in COVID-19. Data came from immunoSEQ multiplex PCR; TCRdb stores just in-frame clones and leaves some out. In the table there are about 280,000 clones, approximately 85% of which are singletons. Sequenced input: peripheral blood. The receptors originated from a human donor in a cohort sampled during active COVID-19. Each CDR3 is given without its conserved first and last residue.

v_call	cdr3_length	cdr3_aa
TRBV18	13	ASSPRLSTGGELF
TRBV3-1/TRBV3-2	12	ASSPYPGADTQY
TRBV6-5	13	ASSYGTGKGYEQY
TRBV11-3	10	ASSPSGYEQY
TRBV27	13	ASSLFTASNSPLH
TRBV7-2	13	ASSGRDRGVSPLH
TRBV12-3/TRBV12-4	9	ASSLGGEQF
TRBV28	12	ASRPGQGGQPQH
TRBV29-1	10	SVATTSYEQY
TRBV7-9	11	ASSLNTEAEAF
TRBV19	14	ATYSTSGSLISEQF
TRBV2	13	ASSPSSGGIGELF
TRBV21-1	12	ASSTGTGKETQY
TRBV4-2	13	ASSQDPGLGSPLH
TRBV7-9	12	ASSLVSLNYGYT
TRBV28	12	ASSFASGAYEQY
TRBV11-2	13	ASSLIGRASNEQF
TRBV12-3/TRBV12-4	10	ASSPYNQPQH
TRBV6-2/TRBV6-3	9	ASSYSGTEY
TRBV6-1	11	ASSERRAGEAF